This paragraph reports one T cell receptor beta chain. Each CDR3 protein is one row after TCRdb ran MiXCR on the RT-PCR reads. The table records around 700,000 distinct CDR3 sequences, about 14% of them present only once. The ends were cut back, 8 bases at V and 6 bases at J, with 16 bases in the middle. Germline-derived CDR1 and CDR2 are ENHRY and SYGVKD. The CDR3 spans 13 residues. This TCR came from a female donor in good health, serving as a healthy control. V usage is TRBV10-3 and J usage is TRBJ1-1; D perhaps matches TRBD1 (6 bases). The specimen sequenced was memory CD4+ T cells from blood. CDR3 nucleotides: TGTGCCATCGTGGGCCAGGGGTTGTCTGAAGCTTTCTTT. Amino acids: CAIVGQGLSEAFF.